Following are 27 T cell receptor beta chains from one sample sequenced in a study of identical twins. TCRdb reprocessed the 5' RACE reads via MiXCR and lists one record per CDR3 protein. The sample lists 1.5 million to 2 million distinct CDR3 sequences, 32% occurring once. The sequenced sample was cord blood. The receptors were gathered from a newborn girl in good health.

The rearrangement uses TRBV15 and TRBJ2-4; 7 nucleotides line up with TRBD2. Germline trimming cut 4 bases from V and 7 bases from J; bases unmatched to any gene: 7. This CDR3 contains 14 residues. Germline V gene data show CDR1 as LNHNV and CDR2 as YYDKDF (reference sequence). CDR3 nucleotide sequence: TGTGCCACCAGCATGGGGCAGGGAGGGAACATTCAGTACTTC. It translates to CATSMGQGGNIQYF.

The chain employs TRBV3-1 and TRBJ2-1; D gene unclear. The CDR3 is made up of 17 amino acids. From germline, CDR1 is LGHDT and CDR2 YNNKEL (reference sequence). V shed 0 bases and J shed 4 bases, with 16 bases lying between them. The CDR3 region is CASSQDLWDSLYNEQFF. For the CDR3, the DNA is TGTGCCAGCAGCCAAGATTTGTGGGATTCCCTTTACAATGAGCAGTTCTTC.

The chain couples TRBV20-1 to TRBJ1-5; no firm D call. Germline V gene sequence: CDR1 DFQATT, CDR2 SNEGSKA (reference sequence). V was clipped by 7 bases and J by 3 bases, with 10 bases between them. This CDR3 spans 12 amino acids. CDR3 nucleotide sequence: TGCAGTGTAGACACACACAATCAGCCCCAGCATTTT. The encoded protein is CSVDTHNQPQHF.

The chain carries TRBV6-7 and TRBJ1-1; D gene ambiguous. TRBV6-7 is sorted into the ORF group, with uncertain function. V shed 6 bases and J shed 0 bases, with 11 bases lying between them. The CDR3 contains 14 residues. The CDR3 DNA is TGTGCCAGCAGCCAAACGACTCTGAACACTGAAGCTTTCTTT. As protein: CASSQTTLNTEAFF.

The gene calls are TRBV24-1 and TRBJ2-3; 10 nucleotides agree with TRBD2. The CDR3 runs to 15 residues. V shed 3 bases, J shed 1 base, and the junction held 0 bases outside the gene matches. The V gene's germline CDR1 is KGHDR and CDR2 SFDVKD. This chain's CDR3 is CATSDTSGGTDTQYF. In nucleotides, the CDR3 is TGTGCCACCAGTGATACTAGCGGGGGCACAGATACGCAGTATTTT.

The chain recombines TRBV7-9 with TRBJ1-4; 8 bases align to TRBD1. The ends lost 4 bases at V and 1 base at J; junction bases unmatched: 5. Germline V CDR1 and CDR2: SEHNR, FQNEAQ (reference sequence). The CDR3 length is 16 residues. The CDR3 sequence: CASSSTGGGTNEKLFF. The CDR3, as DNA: TGTGCCAGCAGCTCCACAGGGGGTGGAACTAATGAAAAACTGTTTTTT. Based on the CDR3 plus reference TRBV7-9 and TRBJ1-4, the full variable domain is DTGVSQNPRHKITKRGQNVTFRCDPISEHNRLYWYRQTLGQGPEFLTYFQNEAQLEKSRLLSDRFSAERPKGSFSTLEIQRTEQGDSAMYLCASSSTGGGTNEKLFFGSGTQLSVL.

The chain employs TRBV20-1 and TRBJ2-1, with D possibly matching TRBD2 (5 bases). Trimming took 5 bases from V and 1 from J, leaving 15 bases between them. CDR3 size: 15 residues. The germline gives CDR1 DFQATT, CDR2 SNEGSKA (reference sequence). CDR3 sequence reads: CSAQRSSGSYNEQFF. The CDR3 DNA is TGCAGTGCTCAGAGGTCCAGCGGATCCTACAATGAGCAGTTCTTC.

The CDR3 protein is CASRPTDPNTGELFF. In DNA, the CDR3 is TGTGCCAGCAGGCCGACAGACCCGAACACCGGGGAGCTGTTTTTT. The gene calls are TRBV12-3 or TRBV12-4 and TRBJ2-2; TRBD1 is a possible D gene (5 bases). V was clipped by 6 bases and J by 0 bases, with 11 bases between them. The CDR3 covers 15 residues.

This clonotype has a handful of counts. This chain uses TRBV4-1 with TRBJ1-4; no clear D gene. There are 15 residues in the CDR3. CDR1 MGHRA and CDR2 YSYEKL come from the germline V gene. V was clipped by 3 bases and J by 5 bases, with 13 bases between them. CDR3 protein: CASSHGVMPNEKLFF. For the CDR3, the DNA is TGCGCCAGCAGCCATGGGGTTATGCCGAATGAAAAACTGTTTTTT.

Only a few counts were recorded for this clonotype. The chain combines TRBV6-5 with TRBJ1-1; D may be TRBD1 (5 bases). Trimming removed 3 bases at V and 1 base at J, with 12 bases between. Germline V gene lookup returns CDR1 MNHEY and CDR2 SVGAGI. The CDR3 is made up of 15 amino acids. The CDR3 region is CASSYQGQTNTEAFF. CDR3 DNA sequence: TGTGCCAGCAGTTATCAGGGTCAGACGAACACTGAAGCTTTCTTT.

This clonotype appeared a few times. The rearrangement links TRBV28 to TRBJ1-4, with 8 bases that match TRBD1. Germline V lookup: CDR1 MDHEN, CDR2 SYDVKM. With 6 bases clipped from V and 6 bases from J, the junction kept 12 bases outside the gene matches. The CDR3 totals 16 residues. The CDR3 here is CASSDITGGRDEKLFF. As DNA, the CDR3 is TGTGCCAGCAGCGACATTACAGGGGGGAGAGATGAAAAACTGTTTTTT.

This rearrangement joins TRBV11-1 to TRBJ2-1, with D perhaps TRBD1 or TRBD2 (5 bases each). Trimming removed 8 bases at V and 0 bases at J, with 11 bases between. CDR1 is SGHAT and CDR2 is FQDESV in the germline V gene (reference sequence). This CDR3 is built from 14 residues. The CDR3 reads CASGGPRSYNEQFF. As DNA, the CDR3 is TGTGCCAGCGGGGGACCCCGCTCCTACAATGAGCAGTTCTTC. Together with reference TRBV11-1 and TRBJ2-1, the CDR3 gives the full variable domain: EAEVAQSPRYKITEKSQAVAFWCDPISGHATLYWYRQILGQGPELLVQFQDESVVDDSQLPKDRFSAERLKGVDSTLKIQPAELGDSAMYLCASGGPRSYNEQFFGPGTRLTVL.

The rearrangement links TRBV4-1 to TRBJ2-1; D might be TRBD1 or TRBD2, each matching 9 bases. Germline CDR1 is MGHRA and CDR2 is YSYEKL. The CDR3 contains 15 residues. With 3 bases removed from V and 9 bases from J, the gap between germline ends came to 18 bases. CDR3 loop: CASSHVLAGQGEQFF. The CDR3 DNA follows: TGCGCCAGCAGCCACGTCCTAGCGGGACAGGGTGAGCAGTTCTTC.

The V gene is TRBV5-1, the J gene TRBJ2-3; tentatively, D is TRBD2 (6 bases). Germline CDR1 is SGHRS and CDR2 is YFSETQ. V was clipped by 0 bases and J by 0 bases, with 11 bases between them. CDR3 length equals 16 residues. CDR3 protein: CASSLGFGGSTDTQYF. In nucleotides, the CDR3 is TGCGCCAGCAGCTTGGGTTTCGGGGGAAGCACAGATACGCAGTATTTT.

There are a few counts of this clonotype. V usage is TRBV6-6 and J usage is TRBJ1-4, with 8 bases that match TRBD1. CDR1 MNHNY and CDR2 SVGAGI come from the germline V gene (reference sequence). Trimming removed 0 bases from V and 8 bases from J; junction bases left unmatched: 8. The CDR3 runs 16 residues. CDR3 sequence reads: CASSYSGSGGVEKLFF. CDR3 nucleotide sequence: TGTGCCAGCAGTTACTCGGGATCAGGGGGCGTCGAAAAACTGTTTTTT.

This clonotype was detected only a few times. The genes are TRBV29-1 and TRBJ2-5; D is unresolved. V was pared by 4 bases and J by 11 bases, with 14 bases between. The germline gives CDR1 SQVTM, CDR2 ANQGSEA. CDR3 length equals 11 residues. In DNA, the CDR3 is TGCAGCGTTGTAAGGGCCAATGAGCAGTACTTC. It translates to CSVVRANEQYF.

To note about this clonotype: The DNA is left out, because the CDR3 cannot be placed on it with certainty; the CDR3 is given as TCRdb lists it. The CDR3 loop is CASSLAFGRGTDTRYF. The chain links TRBV27 to TRBJ2-3; TRBD1, the table's D call, lacks a check against the DNA. The V gene's germline CDR1 is MNHEY and CDR2 SMNVEV (reference sequence). A total of 16 residues make up the CDR3, ends included.

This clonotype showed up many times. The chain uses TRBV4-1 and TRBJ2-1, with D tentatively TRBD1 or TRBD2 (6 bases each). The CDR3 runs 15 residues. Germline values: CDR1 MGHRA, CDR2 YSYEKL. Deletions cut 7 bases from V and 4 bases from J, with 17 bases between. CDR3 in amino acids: CASMAGDSRYNEQFF. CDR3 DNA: TGCGCCAGCATGGCAGGGGACTCAAGATACAATGAGCAGTTCTTC.

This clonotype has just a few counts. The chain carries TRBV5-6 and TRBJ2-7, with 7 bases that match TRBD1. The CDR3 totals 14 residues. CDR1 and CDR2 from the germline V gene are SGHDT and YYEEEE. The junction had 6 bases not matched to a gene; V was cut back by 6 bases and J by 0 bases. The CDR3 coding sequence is TGTGCCAGCAACACAGGGGCCCTCTCCTACGAGCAGTACTTC. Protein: CASNTGALSYEQYF.

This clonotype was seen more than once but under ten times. The CDR3 DNA sequence: TGCGCCAGCAGCTTGGCCGACGGGAGTGTAAATGAGCAGTTCTTC. It yields the protein CASSLADGSVNEQFF. The V gene is TRBV5-1, the J gene TRBJ2-1, with a possible D match to TRBD2 (6 bases). Germline V lookup: CDR1 SGHRS, CDR2 YFSETQ. The CDR3 totals 15 residues. Trimming took 0 bases from V and 7 from J, leaving 14 bases between them.

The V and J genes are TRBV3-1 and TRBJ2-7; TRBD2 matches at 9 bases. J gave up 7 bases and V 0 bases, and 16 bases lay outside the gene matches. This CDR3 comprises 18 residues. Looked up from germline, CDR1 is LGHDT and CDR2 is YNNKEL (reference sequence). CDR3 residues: CASSQDRLAGRSYNEQYF. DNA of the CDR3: TGTGCCAGCAGCCAAGATAGGCTAGCGGGGCGCTCCTACAATGAGCAGTACTTC.

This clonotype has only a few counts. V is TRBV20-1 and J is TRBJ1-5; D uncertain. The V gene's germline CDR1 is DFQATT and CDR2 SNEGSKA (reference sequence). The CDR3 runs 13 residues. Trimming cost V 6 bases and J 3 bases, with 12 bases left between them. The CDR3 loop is CSAVSSSNQPQHF. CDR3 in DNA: TGCAGTGCCGTGTCCAGCTCCAATCAGCCCCAGCATTTT.

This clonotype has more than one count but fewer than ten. CDR3 in amino acids: CSARLWLAQLSYEQYF. In DNA form, the CDR3 reads TGCAGTGCTAGGCTTTGGCTAGCGCAGCTATCCTACGAGCAGTACTTC. J is TRBJ2-7 and V is TRBV20-1; a weak D match, TRBD2 (6 bases). The CDR3 sequence is 16 residues long. The V end lost 3 bases, the J end lost 1 base, and 19 bases lay between the germline ends. Germline CDR1 reads DFQATT; CDR2 reads SNEGSKA (reference sequence).

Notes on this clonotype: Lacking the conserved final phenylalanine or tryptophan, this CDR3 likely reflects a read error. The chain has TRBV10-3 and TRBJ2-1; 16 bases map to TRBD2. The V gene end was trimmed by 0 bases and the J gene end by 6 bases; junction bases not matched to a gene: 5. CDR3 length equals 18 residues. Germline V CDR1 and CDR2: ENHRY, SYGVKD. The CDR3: CAISESPGLAGGPNEQFY. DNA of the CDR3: TGTGCCATCAGTGAGTCACCGGGACTAGCGGGAGGGCCCAATGAGCAGTTCTAC.

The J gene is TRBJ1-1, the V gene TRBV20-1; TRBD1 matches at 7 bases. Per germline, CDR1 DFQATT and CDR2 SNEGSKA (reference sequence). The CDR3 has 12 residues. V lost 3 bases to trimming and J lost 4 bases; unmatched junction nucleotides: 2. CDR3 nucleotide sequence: TGCAGTGCTAGGTACAGGGGCACTGAAGCTTTCTTT. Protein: CSARYRGTEAFF.

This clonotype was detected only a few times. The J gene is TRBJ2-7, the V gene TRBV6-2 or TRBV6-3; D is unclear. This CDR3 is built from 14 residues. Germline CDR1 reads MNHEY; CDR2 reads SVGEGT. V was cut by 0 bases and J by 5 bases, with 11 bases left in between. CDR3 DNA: TGTGCCAGCAGTTACTCTGCTAGTCGGAACGAGCAGTACTTC. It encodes CASSYSASRNEQYF.

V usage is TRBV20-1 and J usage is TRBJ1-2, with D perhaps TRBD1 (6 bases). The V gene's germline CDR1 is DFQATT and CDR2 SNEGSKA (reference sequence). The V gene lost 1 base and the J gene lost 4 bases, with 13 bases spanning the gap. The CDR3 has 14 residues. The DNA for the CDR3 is TGCAGTGCTAGAGTGAGGGGGGCTATCTATGGCTACACCTTC. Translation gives CSARVRGAIYGYTF.